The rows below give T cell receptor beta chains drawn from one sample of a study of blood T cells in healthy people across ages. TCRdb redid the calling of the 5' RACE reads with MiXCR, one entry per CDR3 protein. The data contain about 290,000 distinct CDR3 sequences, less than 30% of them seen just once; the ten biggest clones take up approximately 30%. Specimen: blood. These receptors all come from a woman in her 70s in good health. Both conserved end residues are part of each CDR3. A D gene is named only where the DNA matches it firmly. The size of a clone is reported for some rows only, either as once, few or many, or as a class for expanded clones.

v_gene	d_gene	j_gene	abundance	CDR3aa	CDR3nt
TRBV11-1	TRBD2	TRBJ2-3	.	CASNSGKTDTQYF	TGTGCCAGCAATAGCGGGAAGACAGATACGCAGTATTTT
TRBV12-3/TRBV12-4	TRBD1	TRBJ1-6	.	CASSYGQGKAPLHF	TGTGCCAGCAGCTACGGACAGGGAAAGGCACCCCTCCACTTT
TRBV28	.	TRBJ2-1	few	CASSLRDVFLGEQFF	TGTGCCAGCAGTCTCCGGGACGTATTTCTCGGTGAGCAGTTCTTC
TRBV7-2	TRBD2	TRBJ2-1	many	CASSLASQRERNEQFF	TGTGCCAGCAGCTTAGCATCCCAGCGGGAGCGCAATGAGCAGTTCTTC
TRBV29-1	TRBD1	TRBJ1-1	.	CSVARRTGGGAFF	TGCAGCGTAGCCCGACGGACAGGGGGGGGAGCTTTCTTT
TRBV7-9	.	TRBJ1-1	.	CAVSVNTEAFF	TGTGCTGTTTCGGTGAACACTGAAGCTTTCTTT
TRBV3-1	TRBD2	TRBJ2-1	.	CASSLPSGRNNEQFF	TGTGCCAGCAGCCTCCCTAGCGGGAGGAATAATGAGCAGTTCTTC
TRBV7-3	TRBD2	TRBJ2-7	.	CASSLAGGSQHEQYF	TGTGCCAGCAGCTTAGCGGGAGGTAGTCAGCACGAGCAGTACTTC
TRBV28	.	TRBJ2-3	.	CASFDTPSTDTQYF	TGTGCCAGCTTTGATACACCTAGCACAGATACGCAGTATTTT
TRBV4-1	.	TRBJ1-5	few	CASSQEGRQPQHF	TGCGCCAGCAGCCAAGAGGGGCGCCAGCCCCAGCATTTT
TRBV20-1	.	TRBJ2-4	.	CSALGRAKNIQYF	TGCAGTGCTTTGGGAAGGGCCAAAAACATTCAGTACTTC
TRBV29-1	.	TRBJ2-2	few	CSVGGAGTDSGELFF	TGCAGCGTTGGGGGGGCTGGGACAGACTCCGGGGAGCTGTTTTTT
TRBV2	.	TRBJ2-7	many	CASSGDIPYEQYF	TGTGCCAGCAGCGGGGACATCCCCTACGAGCAGTACTTC
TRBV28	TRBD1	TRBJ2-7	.	CASRADRIPTYEQYF	TGTGCCAGCAGGGCGGACAGGATCCCAACCTACGAGCAGTACTTC
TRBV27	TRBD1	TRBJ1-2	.	CASSASGTGGIHGYTF	TGTGCCAGCAGTGCCTCCGGGACAGGGGGCATACATGGCTACACCTTC
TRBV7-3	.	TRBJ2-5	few	CASSLMGGLETQYF	TGTGCCAGCAGCCTTATGGGGGGTTTGGAGACCCAGTACTTC
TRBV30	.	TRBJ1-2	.	CAWRAALSTGAWNGYTF	TGTGCCTGGAGGGCGGCCCTATCTACGGGGGCGTGGAATGGCTACACCTTC
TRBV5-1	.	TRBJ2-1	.	CASKFSSGSSYNEQFF	TGCGCCAGCAAGTTTAGCTCCGGGTCTTCCTACAATGAGCAGTTCTTC
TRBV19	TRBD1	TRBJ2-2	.	CASSEPGQMSGELFF	TGTGCCAGTAGTGAACCGGGACAGATGTCCGGGGAGCTGTTTTTT
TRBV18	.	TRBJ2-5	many	CASTVSGETQYF	TGTGCCAGCACAGTGTCCGGGGAGACCCAGTACTTC